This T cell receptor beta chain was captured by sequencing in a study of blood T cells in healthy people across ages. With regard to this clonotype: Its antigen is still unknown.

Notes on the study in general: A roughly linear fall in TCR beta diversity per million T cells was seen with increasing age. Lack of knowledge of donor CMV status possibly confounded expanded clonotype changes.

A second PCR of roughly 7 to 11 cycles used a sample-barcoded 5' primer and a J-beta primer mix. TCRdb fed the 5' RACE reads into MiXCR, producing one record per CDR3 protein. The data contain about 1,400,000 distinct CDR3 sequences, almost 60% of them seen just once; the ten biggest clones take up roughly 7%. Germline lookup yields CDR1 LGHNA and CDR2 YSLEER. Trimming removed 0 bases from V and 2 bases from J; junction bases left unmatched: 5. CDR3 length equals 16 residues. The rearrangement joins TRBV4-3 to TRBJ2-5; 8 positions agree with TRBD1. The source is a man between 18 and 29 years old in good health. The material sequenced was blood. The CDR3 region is CASSQDFRGRQETQYF. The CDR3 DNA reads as TGCGCCAGCAGCCAAGATTTCAGGGGGCGACAAGAGACCCAGTACTTC.